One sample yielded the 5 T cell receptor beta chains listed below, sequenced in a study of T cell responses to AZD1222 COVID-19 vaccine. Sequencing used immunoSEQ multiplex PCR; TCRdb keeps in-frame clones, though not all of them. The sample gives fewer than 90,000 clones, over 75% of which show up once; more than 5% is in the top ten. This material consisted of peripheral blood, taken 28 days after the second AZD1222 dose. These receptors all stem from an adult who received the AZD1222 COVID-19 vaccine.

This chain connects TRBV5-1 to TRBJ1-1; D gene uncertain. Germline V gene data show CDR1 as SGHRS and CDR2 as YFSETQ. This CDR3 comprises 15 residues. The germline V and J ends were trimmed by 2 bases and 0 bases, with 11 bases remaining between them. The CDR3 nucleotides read TGCGCCAGCAGCTTAGTTGGCCGGGTGAACACTGAAGCTTTCTTT. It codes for CASSLVGRVNTEAFF.

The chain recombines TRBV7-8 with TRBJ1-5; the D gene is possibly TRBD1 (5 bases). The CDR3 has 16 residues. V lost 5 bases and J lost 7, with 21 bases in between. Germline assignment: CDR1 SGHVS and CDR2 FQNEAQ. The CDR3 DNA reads TGTGCCAGCAGCGTATACCTGGGGGGGGACCAACAGCCCCAGCATTTT. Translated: CASSVYLGGDQQPQHF.

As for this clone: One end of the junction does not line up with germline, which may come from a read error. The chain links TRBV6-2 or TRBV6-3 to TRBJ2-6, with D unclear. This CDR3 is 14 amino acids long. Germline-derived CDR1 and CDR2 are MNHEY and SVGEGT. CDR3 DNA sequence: TGTGTCAGCAGTTACCCGCCCGGGGCCAACGTCCTGACTTTC. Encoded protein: CVSSYPPGANVLTF.

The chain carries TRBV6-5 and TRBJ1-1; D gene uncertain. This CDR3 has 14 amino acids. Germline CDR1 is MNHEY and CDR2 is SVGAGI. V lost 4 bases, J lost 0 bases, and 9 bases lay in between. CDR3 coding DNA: TGTGCCAGCAGTTGGGGTTACGTGAACACTGAAGCTTTCTTT. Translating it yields CASSWGYVNTEAFF.

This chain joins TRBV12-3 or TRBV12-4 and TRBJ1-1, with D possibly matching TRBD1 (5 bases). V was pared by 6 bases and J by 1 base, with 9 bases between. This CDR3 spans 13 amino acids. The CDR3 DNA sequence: TGTGCCAGCAGACTCAGGGAGAACACTGAAGCTTTCTTT. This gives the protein CASRLRENTEAFF.